These 11 T cell receptor beta chains were sequenced from one sample in a study of cytomegalovirus exposure and HLA in healthy donors. The PCR employed 60 Vbeta primers together with 13 Jbeta primers. Sequenced by immunoSEQ multiplex PCR; TCRdb stores in-frame clones only, minus some. The table includes 150,000 to 180,000 clones, roughly 80% detected once. What was sequenced was PBMCs. These receptors came from a woman aged 40 to 55 in good health and CMV-seronegative.

The J gene is TRBJ2-5, the V gene TRBV10-1; weak D call: TRBD1 (5 bases). The DNA end is a closer match to TRBJ2-7, so the J assignment may be wrong. This CDR3 is 15 amino acids long. Germline V lookup: CDR1 WNHNN, CDR2 SYGVQD (reference sequence). CDR3 DNA: TGCGCCAGCAGTGAGTCGAAGGGGCGTCTCTACGAGCAGTACTTC. Its translation is CASSESKGRLYEQYF.

The gene calls are TRBV10-3 and TRBJ1-1; 9 bases are a match to TRBD1. V gave up 10 bases and J gave up 0 bases; unmatched junction bases: 9. CDR1 and CDR2 (germline): ENHRY, SYGVKD. This CDR3 is 15 amino acids long. Here the CDR3 reads CATVPGQGLNTEAFF. The CDR3 coding sequence is TGTGCCACCGTCCCGGGACAGGGATTGAACACTGAAGCTTTCTTT.

This sequence joins TRBV28 and TRBJ2-5, with TRBD2 as a possible D gene (6 bases). The germline V gene has CDR1 MDHEN and CDR2 SYDVKM. The CDR3 sequence is 12 residues long. The V gene lost 8 bases and the J gene lost 4 bases, with 11 bases spanning the gap. The CDR3 DNA is TGTGCCAGCCGGACTACCCGAGAGACCCAGTACTTC. This gives the protein CASRTTRETQYF.

The J gene is TRBJ1-4, the V gene TRBV28; D gene ambiguous. The CDR3 runs 14 residues. V was shortened by 3 bases and J by 8 bases, with 13 bases between the two germline ends. Per germline, CDR1 MDHEN and CDR2 SYDVKM. DNA of the CDR3: TGTGCCAGCAGTTTTTCCTGGTTGAGAGAAAAACTGTTTTTT. It codes for CASSFSWLREKLFF.

The gene calls are TRBV9 and TRBJ2-2; D is perhaps TRBD2 (5 bases). The germline CDR1 and CDR2 sequences are SGDLS and YYNGEE. The V gene lost 3 bases and the J gene lost 2 bases, with 17 bases spanning the gap. The CDR3 is 17 residues long. CDR3 sequence reads: CASSAELGRRNTGELFF. In nucleotides, the CDR3 is TGTGCCAGCAGCGCCGAACTAGGACGGCGAAACACCGGGGAGCTGTTTTTT.

This sequence joins TRBV14 and TRBJ2-5; 8 nucleotides align to TRBD2. TRBJ2-7 explains the end of the DNA better; the J call may be wrong. The CDR3 has 18 amino acids. The germline CDR1 and CDR2 sequences are SGHDN and FVKESK. CDR3 nucleotide sequence: TGTGCCAGCAGCCAAGATCTGCGGAGCGGGGGTCTTCCCTACGAGCAGTACTTC. It specifies CASSQDLRSGGLPYEQYF.

This clone was picked up a small number of times. This CDR3 reads CASSLSPDNVNEQFF. CDR3 nucleotide sequence: TGTGCCAGCTCACTGTCACCAGATAATGTCAATGAGCAGTTCTTC. The rearrangement joins TRBV18 to TRBJ2-1; D remains ambiguous. Looked up from germline, CDR1 is KGHSH and CDR2 is LQKENI. The CDR3 is 15 amino acids. Trimming removed 4 bases from V and 6 bases from J, with 16 bases in between.

The chain employs TRBV30 and TRBJ2-7; no definite D call. V shed 6 bases and J shed 0 bases, with 9 bases lying between them. Germline CDR1 is GTSNPN and CDR2 is SVGIG (reference sequence). The CDR3 totals 12 residues. CDR3 amino acids: CACALSSYEQYF. CDR3 DNA: TGTGCCTGCGCGCTTAGCTCCTACGAGCAGTACTTC.

V and J are TRBV5-1 and TRBJ2-5; weak D call: TRBD2 (7 bases). V was clipped by 4 bases and J by 3 bases, with 10 bases between them. Germline V CDR1 and CDR2: SGHRS, YFSETQ. This CDR3 contains 13 residues. In DNA form, the CDR3 reads TGCGCCAGCAGCCAAGGGGGGGAAGAGACCCAGTACTTC. It translates to CASSQGGEETQYF.

The CDR3 DNA follows: TGTGCCAGCAGCCGAAACAGTAACGAAGAGACCCAGTACTTC. Translation gives CASSRNSNEETQYF. The genes are TRBV7-8 and TRBJ2-5, with D unresolved. V was shortened by 5 bases and J by 3 bases, with 13 bases between the two germline ends. Per germline, CDR1 SGHVS and CDR2 FQNEAQ. The CDR3 sequence is 14 residues long.

The V and J genes are TRBV9 and TRBJ2-5; TRBD2 aligns across 7 bases. The CDR3 runs 14 residues. The germline V gene encodes CDR1 SGDLS and CDR2 YYNGEE. With V trimmed by 2 bases and J by 2 bases, 3 bases remained unmatched. The CDR3 DNA reads TGTGCCAGCAGCGTTTCTAGCGGACAAGAGACCCAGTACTTC. Protein sequence: CASSVSSGQETQYF.